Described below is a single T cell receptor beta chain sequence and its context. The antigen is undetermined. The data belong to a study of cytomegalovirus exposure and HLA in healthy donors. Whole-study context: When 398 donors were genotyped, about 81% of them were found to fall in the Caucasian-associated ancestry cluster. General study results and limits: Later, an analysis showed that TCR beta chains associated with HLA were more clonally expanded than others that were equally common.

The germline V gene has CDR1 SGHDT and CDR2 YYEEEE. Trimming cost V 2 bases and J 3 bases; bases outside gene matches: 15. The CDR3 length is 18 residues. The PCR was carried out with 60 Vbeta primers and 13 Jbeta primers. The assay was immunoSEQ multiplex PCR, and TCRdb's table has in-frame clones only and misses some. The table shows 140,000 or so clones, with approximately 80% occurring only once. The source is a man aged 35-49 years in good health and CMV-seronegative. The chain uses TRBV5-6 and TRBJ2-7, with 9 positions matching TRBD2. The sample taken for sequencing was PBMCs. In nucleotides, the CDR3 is TGTGCCAGCAGCTTTAGGGTGTCTAGCGGGACGCTCTTCTACGAGCAGTACTTC. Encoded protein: CASSFRVSSGTLFYEQYF.